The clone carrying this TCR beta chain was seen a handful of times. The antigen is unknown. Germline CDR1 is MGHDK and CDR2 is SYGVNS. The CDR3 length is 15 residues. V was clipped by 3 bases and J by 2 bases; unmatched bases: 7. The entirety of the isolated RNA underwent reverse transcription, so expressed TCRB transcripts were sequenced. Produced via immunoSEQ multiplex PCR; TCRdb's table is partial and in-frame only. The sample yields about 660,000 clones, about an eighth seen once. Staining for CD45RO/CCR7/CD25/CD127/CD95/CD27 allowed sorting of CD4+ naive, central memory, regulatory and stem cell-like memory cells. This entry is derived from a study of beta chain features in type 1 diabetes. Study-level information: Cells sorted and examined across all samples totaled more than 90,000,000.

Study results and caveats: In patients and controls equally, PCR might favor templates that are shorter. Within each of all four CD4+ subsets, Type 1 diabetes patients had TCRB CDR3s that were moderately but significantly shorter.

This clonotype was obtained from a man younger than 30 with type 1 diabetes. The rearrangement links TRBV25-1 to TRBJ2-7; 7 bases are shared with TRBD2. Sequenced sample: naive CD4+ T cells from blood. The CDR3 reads CASSDQTSLPYEQYF. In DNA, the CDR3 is TGTGCCAGCAGTGATCAGACTAGCCTCCCCTACGAGCAGTACTTC.